This TCR beta chain stems from a study of blood T cell repertoires in COVID-19. Study as a whole: Both acute and convalescent COVID-19 samples were obtained from the United States, Italy and Spain. T cells, B-cell-depleted T cells, or PBMCs supplied cDNA or gDNA.

Seattle participants joined during active infection and were tracked over time. Repertoires were generated with immunoSEQ multiplex PCR, while TCRdb's copy carries only in-frame clones and drops some. This table holds some 250,000 clones, 81% found once. V gave up 5 bases and J gave up 4 bases; unmatched junction bases: 9. The CDR3 is 15 amino acids. The V gene's germline CDR1 is SNHLY and CDR2 FYNNEI. The sequenced material came from peripheral blood. The clonotype originates from a woman older than 75 with COVID-19, enrolled during active disease. V gene TRBV2 combines with J gene TRBJ2-7; 9 bases are shared with TRBD1. The CDR3 DNA sequence: TGTGCCAGCAGTTACGGAGGGACAGGGCCTTACGAGCAGTACTTC. Translation gives CASSYGGTGPYEQYF.